What follows are 25 T cell receptor beta chains derived from one specimen sequenced in a study of blood T cell repertoires in COVID-19 (TCRdb year 2020). The library was made by the immunoSEQ multiplex PCR assay. Imported from immuneACCESS, the table was reduced by TCRdb to in-frame sequences with V and J called. These copies leave out some clones; in studies compared against another copy, an unresolved V gene accounts for under half, and the cause of the remainder is not known. Present in this sample are approximately 150,000 clones, roughly three quarters of which were seen just once. The top ten constitute roughly 4.3% of the sample. The source material was peripheral blood. The source of these receptors is a man between 60 and 75 years old with acute or convalescent COVID-19.

The V and J genes are TRBV19 and TRBJ2-3; D is possibly TRBD2 (6 bases). V was pared by 4 bases and J by 6 bases, with 23 bases between. The germline gives CDR1 LNHDA, CDR2 SQIVND (reference sequence). The length of the CDR3 is 17 residues. In nucleotides, the CDR3 is TGTGCCAGTAGTAAAGGACGGTCCTTTAGCGGCGCGGATACGCAGTATTTT. It translates to CASSKGRSFSGADTQYF.

The V call is TRBV19, the J call TRBJ2-3; tentatively, D is TRBD1 (6 bases). The CDR3 runs to 14 residues. Germline loops: CDR1 LNHDA, CDR2 SQIVND (reference sequence). The germline V and J ends were trimmed by 3 bases and 6 bases, with 13 bases remaining between them. CDR3 DNA: TGTGCCAGTAGTATCCGGACCCAGGGGGATACGCAGTATTTT. It codes for CASSIRTQGDTQYF.

The chain uses TRBV18 and TRBJ2-1; a possible D gene is TRBD2 (6 bases). The V and J ends lost 5 bases and 0 bases respectively, with 17 bases between them. The CDR3 length is 17 residues. Germline CDR1 reads KGHSH; CDR2 reads LQKENI. The CDR3 is CASSSNSGSSSYNEQFF. CDR3 DNA: TGTGCCAGCTCATCAAATAGCGGATCAAGCTCCTACAATGAGCAGTTCTTC.

The chain recombines TRBV27 with TRBJ1-2, with 9 bases that match TRBD1. V shed 6 bases and J 8 bases; nucleotides not matched to a gene: 7. Germline V gives CDR1 MNHEY, CDR2 SMNVEV (reference sequence). The CDR3 has 13 residues. The CDR3 reads CASSGTGLRGYTF. Written as DNA, the CDR3 is TGTGCCAGCAGCGGGACAGGGCTTCGCGGCTACACCTTC.

The chain joins TRBV7-2 to TRBJ1-1, with D perhaps TRBD1 (6 bases). Germline CDR1 SGHTA, CDR2 FQGNSA. V dropped 3 bases and J dropped 4 bases, with 15 bases sitting between them. This CDR3 has 15 residues. The CDR3 here is CASSLLTGSGTEAFF. CDR3 in DNA: TGTGCCAGCAGCTTGCTGACAGGATCTGGCACTGAAGCTTTCTTT.

The V gene is TRBV9, the J gene TRBJ2-3; 7 bases fit TRBD1. The germline V gene has CDR1 SGDLS and CDR2 YYNGEE. The CDR3 consists of 14 residues. V shed 3 bases, J shed 1 base, and the junction held 2 bases outside the gene matches. The CDR3 loop is CASSGDRRTDTQYF. In DNA, the CDR3 is TGTGCCAGCAGCGGGGACAGACGCACAGATACGCAGTATTTT. Filled out from reference TRBV9 and TRBJ2-3, the complete variable domain reads DSGVTQTPKHLITATGQRVTLRCSPRSGDLSVYWYQQSLDQGLQFLIQYYNGEERAKGNILERFSAQQFPDLHSELNLSSLELGDSALYFCASSGDRRTDTQYFGPGTRLTVL.

This clone was seen only a few times. The chain is built from TRBV2 and TRBJ2-7; the match to TRBD2 covers 11 bases. J was trimmed by 3 bases and V by 7 bases; bases with no gene match: 5. Germline V gene lookup returns CDR1 SNHLY and CDR2 FYNNEI. This CDR3 is 14 amino acids long. The chain's CDR3 is CASNSGRGLYEQYF. In DNA form, the CDR3 reads TGTGCCAGCAATAGCGGGAGGGGGCTCTACGAGCAGTACTTC.

This clone was picked up a small number of times. The chain employs TRBV2 and TRBJ2-7; TRBD2 aligns across 9 bases. This CDR3 contains 15 residues. V was pared by 5 bases and J by 4 bases, with 9 bases of the junction left unmatched. Germline V gives CDR1 SNHLY, CDR2 FYNNEI. This chain's CDR3 is CASSRSGSKGYEQYF. CDR3 DNA: TGTGCCAGCAGTCGTAGCGGGAGCAAGGGGTACGAGCAGTACTTC.

The J gene is TRBJ1-4, the V gene TRBV7-2; D uncertain. Deletions cut 3 bases from V and 5 bases from J, with 13 bases between. The CDR3 is 15 amino acids. Germline values: CDR1 SGHTA, CDR2 FQGNSA. The CDR3 sequence is CASSFGDDRNEKLFF. As DNA, the CDR3 is TGTGCCAGCAGCTTTGGAGACGATCGGAATGAAAAACTGTTTTTT.

The DNA for the CDR3 is TGCGCCAGCAGTGAGCTCCTAGCGGGAGGGGGTGCGCAGTATTTT. This gives the protein CASSELLAGGGAQYF. The chain employs TRBV10-2 and TRBJ2-3; 12 bases line up with TRBD2. This CDR3 is built from 15 residues. Germline CDR1 reads WSHSY; CDR2 reads SAAADI. Unmatched junction bases numbered 7, after V lost 2 bases and J lost 10 bases.

CDR3 amino acids: CASSPTGGNTEAFF. In DNA, the CDR3 is TGTGCCAGCAGCCCCACAGGGGGGAACACTGAAGCTTTCTTT. This chain uses TRBV9 with TRBJ1-1; TRBD1 aligns across 8 bases. The CDR3 totals 14 residues. V lost 4 bases and J lost 1; bases outside the gene matches: 3. Germline V gene lookup returns CDR1 SGDLS and CDR2 YYNGEE.

The V call is TRBV19, the J call TRBJ1-2; D is unresolved. This CDR3 is 14 amino acids long. V shed 5 bases and J shed 7 bases, with 17 bases lying between them. Germline CDR1 and CDR2: LNHDA and SQIVND (reference sequence). The CDR3 here is CASSPALGVRGYTF. CDR3 nucleotide sequence: TGTGCCAGTAGTCCGGCGCTGGGAGTCCGTGGCTACACCTTC.

The V and J genes are TRBV21-1 and TRBJ2-3; the table's D gene call, TRBD2, was not cross checked with the DNA. TRBV21-1 is tagged as a pseudogene. The CDR3 is 10 residues long. CDR3 protein: CARARRAQYF. The CDR3 nucleotides read TGTGCTAGAGCGAGGAGGGCGCAGTATTTT.

V and J are TRBV18 and TRBJ1-6; the D is unclear. Germline lookup yields CDR1 KGHSH and CDR2 LQKENI. Trimming took 3 bases from V and 0 from J, leaving 9 bases between them. CDR3 length: 16 amino acids. This chain's CDR3 is CASSPARSSYNSPLHF. In nucleotides, the CDR3 is TGTGCCAGCTCACCTGCAAGGAGCTCCTATAATTCACCCCTCCACTTT.

This clone appeared a single time. This CDR3 reads CASSGQDYYEQYF. In DNA, the CDR3 is TGCGCCAGCAGTGGACAGGATTACTACGAGCAGTACTTC. This chain links TRBV10-1 with TRBJ2-7, with D possibly matching TRBD1 (6 bases). Trimming shortened V by 4 bases and J by 3 bases, and 10 bases separated the two germline ends. The CDR3 spans 13 residues. Germline-derived CDR1 and CDR2 are WNHNN and SYGVQD (reference sequence).

This clone was seen repeatedly, ten times or more. This chain uses TRBV10-3 with TRBJ2-1, with 12 bases lining up with TRBD2. CDR1 is ENHRY and CDR2 is SYGVKD in the germline V gene. The CDR3 has 20 amino acids. The J segment lost 1 base and the V segment lost 0 bases, leaving 10 bases of the junction unmatched. CDR3 coding DNA: TGTGCCATCAGTGAGTCCTTCTTGACTAGCGGGAGTGGATCCTACAATGAGCAGTTCTTC. It specifies CAISESFLTSGSGSYNEQFF.

V and J are TRBV6-6 and TRBJ1-5, with D possibly TRBD1 on 6 matching bases. Trimming took 4 bases from V and 5 from J, leaving 12 bases between them. CDR1 is MNHNY and CDR2 is SVGAGI in the germline V gene (reference sequence). CDR3 length: 14 amino acids. In DNA form, the CDR3 reads TGTGCCAGCAGTTCCGGGGGGGGCTATCAGCCCCAGCATTTT. It specifies CASSSGGGYQPQHF.

CDR3 amino acids: CATSGGEGYEQYF. As DNA, the CDR3 is TGTGCCACCTCCGGAGGGGAAGGCTACGAGCAGTACTTC. The chain is built from TRBV2 and TRBJ2-7; D is perhaps TRBD2 (6 bases). Germline CDR1 reads SNHLY; CDR2 reads FYNNEI. Trimming removed 10 bases at V and 3 bases at J, with 16 bases between. The CDR3 runs 13 residues.

CDR3 sequence: CASSPGHNQPQHF. Here the CDR3 DNA reads TGTGCCAGCAGTCCGGGACACAATCAGCCCCAGCATTTT. The chain has TRBV28 and TRBJ1-5; weak D call: TRBD1 (6 bases). Trimming cost V 5 bases and J 3 bases, with 8 bases left between them. The CDR3 has 13 amino acids. Germline CDR1 reads MDHEN; CDR2 reads SYDVKM.

The chain is built from TRBV10-1 and TRBJ2-4; a possible D gene is TRBD2 (6 bases). The V end lost 6 bases, the J end lost 0 bases, and 15 bases lay between the germline ends. The CDR3 loop spans 16 amino acids. Germline V gives CDR1 WNHNN, CDR2 SYGVQD (reference sequence). This CDR3 is CASSKERGLAKNIQYF. CDR3 coding DNA: TGCGCCAGCAGCAAAGAAAGGGGACTAGCCAAAAACATTCAGTACTTC.

This chain links TRBV19 with TRBJ1-2; D not certain. V shed 6 bases and J shed 2 bases, with 13 bases lying between them. CDR1 is LNHDA, CDR2 SQIVND, per germline (reference sequence). The CDR3 sequence is 14 residues long. CDR3 amino acids: CASSVSDSNYGYTF. Here the CDR3 DNA reads TGTGCCAGTAGCGTCAGCGACTCGAACTATGGCTACACCTTC.

The chain employs TRBV25-1 and TRBJ2-1; D unresolved. The CDR3 consists of 11 residues. V was shortened by 4 bases and J by 9 bases, with 7 bases between the two germline ends. The germline V gene encodes CDR1 MGHDK and CDR2 SYGVNS. This CDR3 is CASSALVEQFF. The CDR3 DNA sequence: TGTGCCAGCAGTGCGTTAGTTGAGCAGTTCTTC.

The rearrangement uses TRBV7-6 and TRBJ2-4; 9 bases line up with TRBD2. The CDR3 spans 17 residues. Germline CDR1 is SGHVS and CDR2 is FNYEAQ. V lost 4 bases to trimming and J lost 1 base; unmatched junction nucleotides: 8. The CDR3 sequence: CASSSQWAGGAKNIQYF. In nucleotides, the CDR3 is TGTGCCAGCAGCTCCCAGTGGGCGGGAGGGGCCAAAAACATTCAGTACTTC. Supplemented by reference TRBV7-6 and TRBJ2-4, the full variable domain reads GAGVSQSPRYKVTKRGQDVALRCDPISGHVSLYWYRQALGQGPEFLTYFNYEAQQDKSGLPNDRFSAERPEGSISTLTIQRTEQRDSAMYRCASSSQWAGGAKNIQYFGAGTRLSVL.

This clone was found once. The chain has TRBV28 and TRBJ2-1, with D tentatively TRBD1 (8 bases). Trimming cost V 7 bases and J 7 bases, with 23 bases left between them. This CDR3 is built from 16 residues. Germline V lookup: CDR1 MDHEN, CDR2 SYDVKM. The CDR3 sequence is CASTVSQGGSKNEQFF. The CDR3, as DNA: TGTGCCAGCACCGTCTCACAGGGGGGGTCGAAGAATGAGCAGTTCTTC.

The chain uses TRBV7-8 and TRBJ1-1, with no clear D. Trimming stripped 1 base from V and 4 bases from J, with 13 bases between. Germline values: CDR1 SGHVS, CDR2 FQNEAQ. The CDR3 covers 15 residues. The CDR3 region is CASSLVRGGSTEAFF. CDR3 coding DNA: TGTGCCAGCAGCTTAGTTCGGGGAGGAAGCACTGAAGCTTTCTTT.